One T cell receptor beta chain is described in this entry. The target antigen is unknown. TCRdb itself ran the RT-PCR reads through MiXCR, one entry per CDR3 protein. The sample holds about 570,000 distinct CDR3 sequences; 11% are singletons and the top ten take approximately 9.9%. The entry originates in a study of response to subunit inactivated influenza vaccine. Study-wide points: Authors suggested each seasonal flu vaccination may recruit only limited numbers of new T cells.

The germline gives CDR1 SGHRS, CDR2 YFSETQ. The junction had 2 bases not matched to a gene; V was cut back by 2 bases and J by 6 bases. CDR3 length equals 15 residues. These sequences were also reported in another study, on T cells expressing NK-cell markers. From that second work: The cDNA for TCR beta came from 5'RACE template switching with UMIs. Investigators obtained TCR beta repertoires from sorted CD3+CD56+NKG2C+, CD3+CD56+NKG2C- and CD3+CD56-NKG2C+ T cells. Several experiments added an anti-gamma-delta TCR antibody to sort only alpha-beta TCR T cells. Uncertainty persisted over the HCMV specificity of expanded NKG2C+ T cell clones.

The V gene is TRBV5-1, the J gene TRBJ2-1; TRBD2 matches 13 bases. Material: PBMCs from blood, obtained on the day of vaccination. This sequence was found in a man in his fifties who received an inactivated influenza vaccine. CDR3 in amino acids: CASSFGTSGVNEQFF. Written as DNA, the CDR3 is TGCGCCAGCAGCTTCGGGACTAGCGGGGTCAATGAGCAGTTCTTC. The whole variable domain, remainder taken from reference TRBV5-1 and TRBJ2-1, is KAGVTQTPRYLIKTRGQQVTLSCSPISGHRSVSWYQQTPGQGLQFLFEYFSETQRNKGNFPGRFSGRQFSNSRSEMNVSTLELGDSALYLCASSFGTSGVNEQFFGPGTRLTVL.